The text below deals with one TCR beta chain. The protocol was immunoSEQ multiplex PCR, while the TCRdb copy is restricted to in-frame clones and leaves out a portion. Among fewer than 50,000 clones listed, around nine tenths were seen once. The data originate from a study of regulatory dendritic cells for organ transplantation. The CDR3 has 16 residues. Germline CDR1 SGHNT, CDR2 YYREEE (reference sequence). With 1 base clipped from V and 5 bases from J, the junction kept 9 bases outside the gene matches. The rearrangement joins TRBV5-4 to TRBJ2-4, with 7 nucleotides matching TRBD1. The sample consisted of naive CD8+ T cells from blood. As to subset: CD45RA+ naive T cells. The receptor was isolated from a human donor in good health. The CDR3 DNA sequence: TGTGCCAGCAGCTTGTTTCAGGGGGTATGGGAAAACATTCAGTACTTC. Amino acids: CASSLFQGVWENIQYF. Looking up the rest from reference TRBV5-4 and TRBJ2-4 gives the full variable domain: ETGVTQSPTHLIKTRGQQVTLRCSSQSGHNTVSWYQQALGQGPQFIFQYYREEENGRGNFPPRFSGLQFPNYSSELNVNALELDDSALYLCASSLFQGVWENIQYFGAGTRLSVL.